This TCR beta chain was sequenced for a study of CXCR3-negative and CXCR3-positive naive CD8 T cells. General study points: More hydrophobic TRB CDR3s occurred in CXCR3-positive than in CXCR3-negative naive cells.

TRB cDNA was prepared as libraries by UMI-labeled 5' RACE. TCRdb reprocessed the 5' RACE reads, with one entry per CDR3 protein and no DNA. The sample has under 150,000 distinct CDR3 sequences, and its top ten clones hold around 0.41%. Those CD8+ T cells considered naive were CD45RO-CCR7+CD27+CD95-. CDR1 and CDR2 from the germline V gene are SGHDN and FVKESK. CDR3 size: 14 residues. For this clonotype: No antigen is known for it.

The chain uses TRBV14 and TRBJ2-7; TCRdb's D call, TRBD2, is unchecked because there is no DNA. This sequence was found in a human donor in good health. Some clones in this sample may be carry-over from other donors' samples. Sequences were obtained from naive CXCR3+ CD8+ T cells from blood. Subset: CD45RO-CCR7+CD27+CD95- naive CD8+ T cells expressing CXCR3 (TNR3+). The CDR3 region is CASSLVGGIGEQYF.